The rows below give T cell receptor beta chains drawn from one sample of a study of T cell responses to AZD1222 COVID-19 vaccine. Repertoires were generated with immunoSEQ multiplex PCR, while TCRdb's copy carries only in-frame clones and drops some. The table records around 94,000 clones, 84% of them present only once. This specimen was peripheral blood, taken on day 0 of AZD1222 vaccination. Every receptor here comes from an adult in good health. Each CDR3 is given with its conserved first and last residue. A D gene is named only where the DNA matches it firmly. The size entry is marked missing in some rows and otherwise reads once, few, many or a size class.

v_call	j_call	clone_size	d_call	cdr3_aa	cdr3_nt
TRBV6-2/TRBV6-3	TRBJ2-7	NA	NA	CASSPQGGSYEQYF	TGTGCCAGCAGCCCCCAGGGGGGCTCCTACGAGCAGTACTTC
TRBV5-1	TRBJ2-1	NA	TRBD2	CASSTAPSGGVYNEQFF	TGCGCCAGCAGCACAGCCCCGAGCGGGGGAGTATACAATGAGCAGTTCTTC
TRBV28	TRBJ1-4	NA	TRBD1	CASIPGGGWREKLFF	TGTGCCAGCATCCCAGGGGGGGGGTGGCGTGAAAAACTGTTTTTT
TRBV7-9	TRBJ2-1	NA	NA	CASSLGGSGYNEQFF	TGTGCCAGCAGCTTGGGTGGGAGTGGGTACAATGAGCAGTTCTTC
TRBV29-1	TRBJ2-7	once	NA	CSVGGEWEQYF	TGCAGCGTTGGTGGGGAATGGGAGCAGTACTTC
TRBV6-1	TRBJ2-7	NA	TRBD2	CASSEGRTSGSSWAEQYF	TGTGCCAGCAGTGAAGGGAGAACTAGCGGGAGTAGTTGGGCCGAGCAGTACTTC
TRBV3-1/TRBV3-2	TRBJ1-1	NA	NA	CASSAGLILSTEAFF	TGTGCCAGCAGCGCCGGACTGATACTGAGCACTGAAGCTTTCTTT
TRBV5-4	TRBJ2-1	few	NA	CASSLLAEQFF	TGTGCCAGCAGCTTGTTGGCTGAGCAGTTCTTC
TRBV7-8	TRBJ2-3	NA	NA	CASSLMPSTDTQYF	TGTGCCAGCAGCTTAATGCCGAGCACAGATACGCAGTATTTT
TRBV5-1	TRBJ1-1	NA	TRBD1	CASHGQENTEAFF	TGCGCCAGCCATGGACAGGAGAACACTGAAGCTTTCTTT
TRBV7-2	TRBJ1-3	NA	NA	CASSLDMDGTLDF	TGTGCCAGCAGCTTAGATATGGATGGCACTTTAGATTTT
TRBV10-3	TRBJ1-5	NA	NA	CAISEVPGSNQPQHF	TGTGCCATCAGTGAGGTGCCAGGTAGCAATCAGCCCCAGCATTTT
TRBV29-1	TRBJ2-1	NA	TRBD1	CSGTGYAYNEQFF	TGCAGCGGGACAGGGTATGCCTACAATGAGCAGTTCTTC
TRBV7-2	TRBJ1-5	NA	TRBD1	CASSSQGGRDQPQHF	TGTGCCAGCAGCTCACAGGGGGGCAGGGATCAGCCCCAGCATTTT
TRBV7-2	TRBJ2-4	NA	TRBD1	CASSFAGTGKNIQYF	TGTGCCAGCAGCTTTGCAGGGACAGGCAAAAACATTCAGTACTTC
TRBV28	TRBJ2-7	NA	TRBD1	CASSLAGTGSYEQYF	TGTGCCAGCAGTTTGGCCGGGACAGGGTCCTACGAGCAGTACTTC
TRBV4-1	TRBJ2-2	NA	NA	CASSRVTGTGELFF	TGCGCCAGCAGCCGCGTGACAGGAACCGGGGAGCTGTTTTTT
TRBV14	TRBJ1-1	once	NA	CASSQELNTEAFF	TGTGCCAGCAGCCAAGAACTGAACACTGAAGCTTTCTTT
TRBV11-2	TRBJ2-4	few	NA	CASSFNAKNIQYF	TGTGCCAGCAGCTTCAACGCCAAAAACATTCAGTACTTC
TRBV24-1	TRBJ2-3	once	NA	CATSDTGRPADTQYF	TGTGCCACCAGTGATACCGGAAGGCCGGCAGATACGCAGTATTTT
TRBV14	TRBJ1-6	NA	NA	CASSLGIIWNSPLHF	TGTGCCAGCAGCCTAGGGATAATTTGGAATTCACCCCTCCACTTT
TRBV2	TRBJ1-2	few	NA	CASSEREGAPWGYTF	TGTGCCAGCAGTGAAAGAGAAGGGGCCCCGTGGGGCTACACCTTC
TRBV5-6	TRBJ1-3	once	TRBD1	CASSFTRGGAGGNTIYF	TGTGCCAGCAGCTTTACCCGAGGGGGCGCGGGAGGAAACACCATATATTTT
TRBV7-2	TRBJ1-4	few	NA	CASSLNRFNEKLFF	TGTGCCAGCAGCTTAAACAGGTTTAATGAAAAACTGTTTTTT
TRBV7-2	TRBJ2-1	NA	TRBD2	CASSLVSGTYNEQFF	TGTGCCAGCAGCTTAGTTAGCGGGACCTACAATGAGCAGTTCTTC
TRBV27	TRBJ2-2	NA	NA	CASSLWEGAYVGELFF	TGTGCCAGCAGTTTGTGGGAGGGGGCGTATGTCGGGGAGCTGTTTTTT
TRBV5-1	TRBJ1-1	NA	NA	CASSNRAGTEAFF	TGCGCCAGCAGCAACAGGGCTGGCACTGAAGCTTTCTTT
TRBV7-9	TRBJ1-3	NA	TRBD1	CASSLVTGVGNTIYF	TGTGCCAGCAGCTTAGTTACAGGGGTTGGAAACACCATATATTTT
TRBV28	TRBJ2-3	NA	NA	CASSRRSSSGRPDTQYF	TGTGCCAGCAGTCGCAGGTCCTCCTCGGGACGACCAGATACGCAGTATTTT
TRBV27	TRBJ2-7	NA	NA	CASSAGDGYEQYF	TGTGCCAGCAGTGCAGGGGACGGCTACGAGCAGTACTTC
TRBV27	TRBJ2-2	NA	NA	CASSLFRANTGELFF	TGTGCCAGCAGTTTATTTCGGGCTAACACCGGGGAGCTGTTTTTT
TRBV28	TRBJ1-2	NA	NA	CASSGSTLYGYTF	TGTGCCAGCAGTGGGTCGACCCTCTATGGCTACACCTTC
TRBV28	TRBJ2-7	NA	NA	CASTVREARNEQYF	TGTGCCAGCACCGTCAGGGAAGCGAGGAACGAGCAGTACTTC
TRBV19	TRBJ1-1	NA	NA	CASSFNRVNTEAFF	TGTGCCAGTAGTTTTAACAGGGTGAACACTGAAGCTTTCTTT
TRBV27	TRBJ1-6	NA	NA	CASSLPGAHSPLHF	TGTGCCAGCAGTTTACCGGGGGCGCATTCACCCCTCCACTTT
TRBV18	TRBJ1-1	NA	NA	CASSPDGRTEAFF	TGTGCCAGCTCACCAGACGGGCGCACTGAAGCTTTCTTT
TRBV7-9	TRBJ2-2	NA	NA	CASSLGQSTGELFF	TGTGCCAGCAGCTTAGGCCAGAGCACCGGGGAGCTGTTTTTT
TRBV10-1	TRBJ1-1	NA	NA	CASSEVINTEAFF	TGCGCCAGCAGTGAGGTGATTAACACTGAAGCTTTCTTT
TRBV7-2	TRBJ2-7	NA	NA	CASSRPDSPYEQYF	TGTGCCAGCAGCCGTCCGGACAGTCCCTACGAGCAGTACTTC
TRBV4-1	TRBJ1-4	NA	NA	CASSLTSSGGLEKLFF	TGCGCCAGCAGCCTCACCTCCAGCGGGGGGCTTGAAAAACTGTTTTTT
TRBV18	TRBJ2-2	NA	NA	CASSRVLAGPGELFF	TGTGCCAGCTCAAGAGTACTAGCTGGCCCCGGGGAGCTGTTTTTT
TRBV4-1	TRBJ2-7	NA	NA	CASSQVLGYEQYF	TGCGCCAGCAGCCAAGTACTCGGCTACGAGCAGTACTTC
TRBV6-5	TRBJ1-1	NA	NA	CASSYGRAMNTEAFF	TGTGCCAGCAGTTACGGACGGGCAATGAACACTGAAGCTTTCTTT
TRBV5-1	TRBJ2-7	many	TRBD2	CASSPDPGLAGGYEQYF	TGCGCCAGCAGCCCCGATCCGGGACTAGCGGGAGGGTACGAGCAGTACTTC
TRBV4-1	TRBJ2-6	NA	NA	CASSHTGSPGANVLTF	TGCGCCAGCAGCCATACAGGGTCACCCGGGGCCAACGTCCTGACTTTC